This T cell receptor beta chain was identified during a study of CD8+CD57+ T cells in acquired aplastic anemia. Study as a whole: When averaged, DNA from sorted CD4+ and CD8+ cells came to about 2.9 ug.

Study observations and caveats: Around 27 was the count of CD8+ CDR3 sequences that patients shared with controls.

This clonotype was seen only a few times. The antigen remains undetermined. Selection for sequencing was limited to patients who had shown CD8+CD57+ cell expansion by flow cytometry. The enrolled patients all had severe acquired aplastic anemia. None of the patients had been given any therapy when their blood was sampled. The template for TCR beta VDJ and CDR3 sequence profiling was genomic DNA. TCRdb re-derived calls from the reads in MiXCR, one entry per CDR3 protein. The data hold 150,000 to 180,000 distinct CDR3 sequences, with approximately 52% observed a single time. This receptor was obtained from a human donor with aplastic anemia. The sample taken for sequencing was sorted CD4+, CD8+, or CD8+CD57+ T cells (not recorded which) from PBMCs.

The CDR3 sequence: CATSSRQGQETQYF. The CDR3 DNA reads TGTGCCACCAGCAGCCGGCAGGGTCAGGAGACCCAGTACTTC. V usage is TRBV15 and J usage is TRBJ2-5, with TRBD1 as a possible D gene (5 bases). Germline CDR1 and CDR2: LNHNV and YYDKDF (reference sequence). The CDR3 is made up of 14 amino acids. V lost 3 bases and J lost 5, with 13 bases in between. The full variable domain, its missing parts supplied by reference TRBV15 and TRBJ2-5, is DAMVIQNPRYQVTQFGKPVTLSCSQTLNHNVMYWYQQKSSQAPKLLFHYYDKDFNNEADTPDNFQSRRPNTSFCFLDIRSPGLGDTAMYLCATSSRQGQETQYFGPGTRLLVL.